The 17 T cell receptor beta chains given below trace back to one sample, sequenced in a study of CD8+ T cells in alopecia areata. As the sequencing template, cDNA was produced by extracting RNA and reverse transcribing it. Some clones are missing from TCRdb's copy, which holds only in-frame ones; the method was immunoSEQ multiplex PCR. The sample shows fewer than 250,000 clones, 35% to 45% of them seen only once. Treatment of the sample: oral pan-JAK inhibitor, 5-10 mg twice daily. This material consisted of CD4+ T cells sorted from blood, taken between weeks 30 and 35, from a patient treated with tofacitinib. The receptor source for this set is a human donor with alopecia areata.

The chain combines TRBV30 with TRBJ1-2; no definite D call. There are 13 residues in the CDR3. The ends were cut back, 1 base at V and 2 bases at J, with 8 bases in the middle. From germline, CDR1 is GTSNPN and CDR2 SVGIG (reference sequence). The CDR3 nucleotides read TGTGCCTGGAGTGGGGGTTACAACTATGGCTACACCTTC. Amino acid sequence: CAWSGGYNYGYTF.

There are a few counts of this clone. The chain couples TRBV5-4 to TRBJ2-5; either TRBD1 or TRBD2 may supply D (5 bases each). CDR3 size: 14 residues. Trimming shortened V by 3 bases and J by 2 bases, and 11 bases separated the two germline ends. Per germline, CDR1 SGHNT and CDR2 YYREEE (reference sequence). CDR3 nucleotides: TGTGCCAGCAGCTCAAGGGACGGACAAGAGACCCAGTACTTC. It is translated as CASSSRDGQETQYF.

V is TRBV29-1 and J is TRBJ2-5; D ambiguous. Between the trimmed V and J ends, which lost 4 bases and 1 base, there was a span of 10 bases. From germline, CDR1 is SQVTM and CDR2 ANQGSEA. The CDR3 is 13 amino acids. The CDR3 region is CSVGGVLQETQYF. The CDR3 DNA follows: TGCAGCGTTGGAGGCGTTCTCCAAGAGACCCAGTACTTC.

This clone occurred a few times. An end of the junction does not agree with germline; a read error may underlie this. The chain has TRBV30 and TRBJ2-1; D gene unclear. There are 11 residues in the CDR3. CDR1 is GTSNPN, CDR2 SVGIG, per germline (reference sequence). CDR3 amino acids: CAWSPRNVQFF. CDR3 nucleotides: TGTGCCTGGAGTCCCCGCAATGTGCAGTTCTTC.

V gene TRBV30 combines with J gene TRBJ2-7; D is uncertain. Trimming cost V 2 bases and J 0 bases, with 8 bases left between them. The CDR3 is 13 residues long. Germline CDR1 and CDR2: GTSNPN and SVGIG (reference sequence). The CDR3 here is CAWSFASSYEQYF. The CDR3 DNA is TGTGCCTGGAGTTTTGCCAGCTCCTACGAGCAGTACTTC. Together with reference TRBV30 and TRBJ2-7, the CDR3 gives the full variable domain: SQTIHQWPATLVQPVGSPLSLECTVEGTSNPNLYWYRQAAGRGLQLLFYSVGIGQISSEVPQNLSASRPQDRQFILSSKKLLLSDSGFYLCAWSFASSYEQYFGPGTRLTVT.

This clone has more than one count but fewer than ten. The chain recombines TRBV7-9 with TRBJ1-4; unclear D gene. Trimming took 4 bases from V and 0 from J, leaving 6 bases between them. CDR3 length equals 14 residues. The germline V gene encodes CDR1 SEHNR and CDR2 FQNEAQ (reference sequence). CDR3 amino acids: CASSYRATNEKLFF. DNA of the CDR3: TGTGCCAGCAGCTACAGAGCAACTAATGAAAAACTGTTTTTT. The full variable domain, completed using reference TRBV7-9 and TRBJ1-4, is DTGVSQNPRHKITKRGQNVTFRCDPISEHNRLYWYRQTLGQGPEFLTYFQNEAQLEKSRLLSDRFSAERPKGSFSTLEIQRTEQGDSAMYLCASSYRATNEKLFFGSGTQLSVL.

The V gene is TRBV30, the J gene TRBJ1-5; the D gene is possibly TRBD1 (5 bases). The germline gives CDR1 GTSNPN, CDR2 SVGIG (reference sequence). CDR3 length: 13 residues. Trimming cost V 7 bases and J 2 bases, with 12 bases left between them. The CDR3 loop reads CASGEPGNQPQHF. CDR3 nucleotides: TGTGCCTCGGGGGAGCCTGGCAATCAGCCCCAGCATTTT.

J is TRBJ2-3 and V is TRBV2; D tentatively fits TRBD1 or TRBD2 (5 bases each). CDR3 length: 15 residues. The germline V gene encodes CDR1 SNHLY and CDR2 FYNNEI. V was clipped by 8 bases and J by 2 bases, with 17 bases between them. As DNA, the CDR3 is TGTGCCAGCCATCGGGGCTCGGGCCACACAGATACGCAGTATTTT. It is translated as CASHRGSGHTDTQYF.

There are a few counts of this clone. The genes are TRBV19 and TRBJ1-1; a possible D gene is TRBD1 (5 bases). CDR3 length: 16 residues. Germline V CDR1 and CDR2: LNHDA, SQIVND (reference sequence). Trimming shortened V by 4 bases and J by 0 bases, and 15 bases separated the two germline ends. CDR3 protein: CASSTGHSAMNTEAFF. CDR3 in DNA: TGTGCCAGTAGTACTGGACACTCCGCAATGAACACTGAAGCTTTCTTT.

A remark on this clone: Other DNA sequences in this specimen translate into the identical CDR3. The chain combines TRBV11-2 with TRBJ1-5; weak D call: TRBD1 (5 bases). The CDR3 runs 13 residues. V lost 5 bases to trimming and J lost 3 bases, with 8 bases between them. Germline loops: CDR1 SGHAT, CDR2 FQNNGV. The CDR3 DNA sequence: TGTGCCAGCAGCAGACAGCCCAATCAGCCCCAGCATTTT. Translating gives CASSRQPNQPQHF.

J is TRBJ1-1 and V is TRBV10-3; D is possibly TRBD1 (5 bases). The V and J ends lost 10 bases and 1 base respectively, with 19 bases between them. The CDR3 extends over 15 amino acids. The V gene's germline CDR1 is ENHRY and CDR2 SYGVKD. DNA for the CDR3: TGTGCCAAGAAAGGACCAGGGACGCAGAACACTGAAGCTTTCTTT. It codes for CAKKGPGTQNTEAFF.

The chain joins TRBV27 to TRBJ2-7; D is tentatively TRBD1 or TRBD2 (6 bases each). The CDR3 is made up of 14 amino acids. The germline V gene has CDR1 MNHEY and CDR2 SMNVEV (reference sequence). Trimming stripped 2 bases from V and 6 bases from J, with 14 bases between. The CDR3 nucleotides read TGTGCCAGCAGTTTAGCCGGGGGCCGGAGCGAGCAGTACTTC. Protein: CASSLAGGRSEQYF.

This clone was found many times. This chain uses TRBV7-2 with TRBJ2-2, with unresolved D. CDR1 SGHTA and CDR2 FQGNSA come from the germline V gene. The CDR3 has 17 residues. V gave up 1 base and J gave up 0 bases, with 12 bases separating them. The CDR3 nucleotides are TGTGCCAGCAGCTTAGTTGGCAGAATCGCGAACACCGGGGAGCTGTTTTTT. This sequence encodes CASSLVGRIANTGELFF.

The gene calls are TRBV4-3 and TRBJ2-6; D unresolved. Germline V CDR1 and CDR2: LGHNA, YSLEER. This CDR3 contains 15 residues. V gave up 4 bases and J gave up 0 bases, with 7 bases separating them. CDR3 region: CASSRPSSGANVLTF. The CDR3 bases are TGCGCCAGCAGCCGACCTTCCTCTGGGGCCAACGTCCTGACTTTC.

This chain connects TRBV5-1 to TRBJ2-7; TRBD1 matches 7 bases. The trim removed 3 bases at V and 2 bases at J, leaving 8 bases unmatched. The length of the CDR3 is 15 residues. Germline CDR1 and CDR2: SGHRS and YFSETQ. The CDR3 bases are TGCGCCAGCAGCTCCGGGACAGCGGTAACCTACGAGCAGTACTTC. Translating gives CASSSGTAVTYEQYF.

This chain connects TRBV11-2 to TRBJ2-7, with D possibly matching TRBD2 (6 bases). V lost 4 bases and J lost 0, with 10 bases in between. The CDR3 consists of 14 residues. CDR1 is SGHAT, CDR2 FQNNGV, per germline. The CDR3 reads CASSSGLLSYEQYF. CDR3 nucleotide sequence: TGTGCCAGCAGCTCGGGACTCCTCTCCTACGAGCAGTACTTC.

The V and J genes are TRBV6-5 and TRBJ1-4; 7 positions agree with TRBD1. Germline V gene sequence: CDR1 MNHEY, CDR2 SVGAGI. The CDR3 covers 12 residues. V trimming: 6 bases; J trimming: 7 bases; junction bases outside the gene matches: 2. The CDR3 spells CASRGQTEKLFF. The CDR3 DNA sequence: TGTGCCAGCAGGGGACAGACTGAAAAACTGTTTTTT.